A selection of T cell receptor beta chains follows, all from one sample in a study of blood T cell repertoires in COVID-19. Libraries were prepared by immunoSEQ multiplex PCR; TCRdb keeps only in-frame clonotypes and omits some of them. Here the sample spans 250,000 to 300,000 clones, about nine tenths being singletons. Sequences were obtained from PBMCs or T cells enriched from blood (not recorded which). The receptors originated from a woman aged 40 to 55 who had recovered from COVID-19. CDR3s include the opening cysteine and the closing phenylalanine or tryptophan. The D gene is left open where the match is weak. Clone size appears in some rows only: once, few, many, or a class for an expanded clone.

j_call v_call d_call clone_size cdr3_length cdr3_nt cdr3_aa
TRBJ1-6 TRBV19 TRBD1 NA 15 TGTGCCAGTAGCGACCAGGGGGACGGGAATTCACCCCTCCACTTT CASSDQGDGNSPLHF
TRBJ2-3 TRBV5-1 TRBD2 NA 18 TGCGCCAGCAGCTTGGCCCTAGCGGGGGGTACTCGCACAGATACGCAGTATTTT CASSLALAGGTRTDTQYF
TRBJ1-1 TRBV5-4 NA NA 16 TGTGCCAGCAGCTTGCCCGGCAGGGGCTTGAACACTGAAGCTTTCTTT CASSLPGRGLNTEAFF
TRBJ1-4 TRBV9 NA NA 17 TGTGCCAGCAGCCCACCCGCCTTGGGCCAGGGTGGTGAAAAACTGTTTTTT CASSPPALGQGGEKLFF
TRBJ1-6 TRBV29-1 TRBD1 NA 12 TGCAGCGCCGGGACAGCCGGTTCACCCCTCCACTTT CSAGTAGSPLHF
TRBJ2-7 TRBV5-1 NA NA 13 TGCGCCAGCAGCCCCCGGAGCGCTCAGGAGCAGTACTTC CASSPRSAQEQYF
TRBJ2-1 TRBV11-2 TRBD1 NA 16 TGTGCCAGCAGCTTAGATCAGGACAGGGGAAGGAATGAGCAGTTCTTC CASSLDQDRGRNEQFF
TRBJ1-2 TRBV14 NA NA 14 TGTGCCAGCAGCCCTCGCGCCTTCAGGGATGGCTACACCTTC CASSPRAFRDGYTF
TRBJ2-7 TRBV4-3 TRBD2 NA 17 TGCGCCAGCAGCCAACCACTTTTTGGGACTATAACCTACGAGCAGTACTTC CASSQPLFGTITYEQYF
TRBJ1-1 TRBV2 NA once 14 TGTGCCAGCAGTGAAGCGGGCCCCCAGAGTGGGGCTTTCTTT CASSEAGPQSGAFF
TRBJ1-2 TRBV6-5 TRBD1 NA 13 TGTGCCAGCGCAGAACAGAGGGGGCTGGGCTACACCTTC CASAEQRGLGYTF
TRBJ1-2 TRBV19 TRBD1 NA 15 TGTGCCAGTCAGAGCGGACAGGGGGATTGGTATGGCTACACCTTC CASQSGQGDWYGYTF
TRBJ2-1 TRBV7-3 TRBD2 NA 15 TGTGCCAGCAGCTTTCTAGCGGGGGGGCCAGGAGAGCAGTTCTTC CASSFLAGGPGEQFF
TRBJ1-2 TRBV6-5 NA NA 13 TGTGCCTCCACCCAGGGCGTTAACTATGGCTACACCTTC CASTQGVNYGYTF
TRBJ2-2 TRBV5-1 NA once 16 TGCGCCAGCAGCTTGCCCGTGGACTCCTCAACCGGGGAGCTGTTTTTT CASSLPVDSSTGELFF
TRBJ1-5 TRBV10-2 NA once 14 TGCGCCAGCAGTGACGTCGGGGGGGGTCAGCCCCAGCATTTT CASSDVGGGQPQHF
TRBJ1-1 TRBV2 NA NA 14 TGTGCCAGCATTAACAGGGCGTTGAACACTGAAGCTTTCTTT CASINRALNTEAFF
TRBJ2-3 TRBV7-9 NA NA 16 TGTGCCAGCAGCTTATACGGCGGAGGGGCCACAGATACGCAGTATTTT CASSLYGGGATDTQYF
TRBJ2-7 TRBV4-1 TRBD1 NA 15 TGCGCCAGCAGCCAAGGACAGGGGCCCTCCTACGAGCAGTACTTC CASSQGQGPSYEQYF
TRBJ2-5 TRBV11-2 TRBD2 once 18 TGTGCCAGCAGCTTAGAGGTGGGCGGCGGGGGAGCGCTTGGGCCCCAGTACTTC CASSLEVGGGGALGPQYF
TRBJ2-5 TRBV5-6 NA once 13 TGTGCCAGCAGCCGGGGGGCCCGGGAGACCCAGTACTTC CASSRGARETQYF
TRBJ2-1 TRBV7-9 NA NA 12 TGTGCCAGCAGCTTGAACGCGGGGGAGCAGTTCTTC CASSLNAGEQFF
TRBJ2-6 TRBV5-1 NA NA 18 TGCGCCAGCAGCTGGCCGAGGGACTTGATTACTGGGGCCAACGTCCTGACTTTC CASSWPRDLITGANVLTF
TRBJ1-2 TRBV6-5 NA once 14 TGTGCCGCCGAAGGACAGTCAACCATCGGGGGCTACACCTTC CAAEGQSTIGGYTF
TRBJ1-1 TRBV18 NA NA 14 TGTGCCAGCTCACCACGGCAGAAGAACACTGAAGCTTTCTTT CASSPRQKNTEAFF
TRBJ1-3 TRBV6-5 NA NA 15 TGTGCCAGCGAAGGGGTCAAGAGCTCTGGAAACACCATATATTTT CASEGVKSSGNTIYF
TRBJ1-2 TRBV5-6 NA NA 17 TGTGCCAGCAGCGTTAATGGACGGACAGAAACTATCTATGGCTACACCTTC CASSVNGRTETIYGYTF
TRBJ2-1 TRBV6-5 NA few 12 TGTGCCAGCAAAACAGAGTACAATGAGCAGTTCTTC CASKTEYNEQFF
TRBJ1-2 TRBV5-1 TRBD1 NA 15 TGCGCCAGCAGCCCGGCGGGACAGGGGAGCTATGGCTACACCTTC CASSPAGQGSYGYTF
TRBJ2-5 TRBV25-1 NA NA 14 TGTGCCAGCAATACACGGACAGACCAAGAGACCCAGTACTTC CASNTRTDQETQYF